These 20 T cell receptor beta chains came from one sample sequenced in a study of T-cell reconstitution after alpha-beta-depleted transplantation in children. The TCRbeta library was prepared with unique molecular identifiers. TCRdb redid the calling of the PCR reads with MiXCR, one entry per CDR3 protein. Of some 500,000 distinct CDR3 sequences listed, roughly 33% are singletons. Sample: PBMCs from the stem cell graft donor, taken from the stem cell graft. The receptors were sampled from a human donor who donated a stem cell graft to a child with aplastic anemia.

The CDR3, as DNA: TGTGCCAGCAGTTTACCAGCGGAACTTTATCAGCCCCAGCATTTT. As protein: CASSLPAELYQPQHF. The chain is built from TRBV28 and TRBJ1-5, with no clear D. Germline-derived CDR1 and CDR2 are MDHEN and SYDVKM. V shed 2 bases and J shed 5 bases, with 13 bases lying between them. This CDR3 has 15 residues.

This clonotype is a singleton in its sample. The chain links TRBV29-1 to TRBJ2-2, with D unresolved. The CDR3 contains 10 residues. The germline V gene has CDR1 SQVTM and CDR2 ANQGSEA. CDR3 amino acids: CALDTGELFF. CDR3 bases: TGCGCCCTGGACACCGGGGAGCTGTTTTTT.

Concerning this clonotype itself: A much larger clone differs from this one at a single base, so this may be a read error. V usage is TRBV12-3 or TRBV12-4 and J usage is TRBJ2-7, with D possibly matching TRBD2 (5 bases). With 1 base removed from V and 3 bases from J, the gap between germline ends came to 7 bases. The CDR3 runs 13 residues. The CDR3 sequence: CASSLGRGYEQYF. In DNA, the CDR3 is TGTGCCAGCAGTTTAGGACGGGGCTACGAGCAGTACTTC.

This clonotype has just a few counts. The chain uses TRBV20-1 and TRBJ2-5; 12 nucleotides agree with TRBD2. The CDR3 totals 15 residues. CDR1 and CDR2 from the germline V gene are DFQATT and SNEGSKA (reference sequence). V lost 6 bases, J lost 0 bases, and 5 bases stayed unmatched. The DNA of the CDR3 is TGCAGTGCGCCAGGACTAGCGGGACACCAAGAGACCCAGTACTTC. Its protein product is CSAPGLAGHQETQYF.

The rearrangement uses TRBV7-2 and TRBJ1-1; no clear D. Deletions cut 3 bases from V and 1 base from J, with 9 bases between. The length of the CDR3 is 14 residues. Germline V gene sequence: CDR1 SGHTA, CDR2 FQGNSA. In DNA form, the CDR3 reads TGTGCCAGCAGCTTTGGATCAGGGAACACTGAAGCTTTCTTT. It is translated as CASSFGSGNTEAFF.

This clonotype has just a few counts. The chain couples TRBV24-1 to TRBJ2-1; 10 bases match TRBD2. V dropped 9 bases and J dropped 2; count of bases not matched to a gene: 12. The CDR3 is 17 amino acids. The germline V gene has CDR1 KGHDR and CDR2 SFDVKD. The CDR3 DNA follows: TGTGCCACCGAGGCTAGCGGGAGAGTCGCCCCCTACAATGAGCAGTTCTTC. It is translated as CATEASGRVAPYNEQFF.

The chain joins TRBV20-1 to TRBJ1-5; no clear D. The germline V gene encodes CDR1 DFQATT and CDR2 SNEGSKA (reference sequence). Trimming shortened V by 1 base and J by 6 bases, and 16 bases separated the two germline ends. The CDR3 sequence is 15 residues long. CDR3 region: CSARASGGKGQPQHF. Here the CDR3 DNA reads TGCAGTGCTAGAGCATCGGGAGGGAAGGGTCAGCCCCAGCATTTT.

The chain has TRBV4-3 and TRBJ1-2; no reliable D call. The germline gives CDR1 LGHNA, CDR2 YSLEER. Trimming removed 0 bases from V and 6 bases from J, with 5 bases in between. CDR3 length: 12 amino acids. DNA of the CDR3: TGCGCCAGCAGCCAAGATTGGGATGGCTACACCTTC. Its protein product is CASSQDWDGYTF.

The chain employs TRBV10-3 and TRBJ1-5; 11 bases align to TRBD1. Per the germline V gene, CDR1 is ENHRY and CDR2 is SYGVKD. The length of the CDR3 is 16 residues. V gave up 6 bases and J gave up 0 bases; unmatched junction bases: 4. The CDR3 here is CAISEGTGGSNQPQHF. CDR3 sequence (DNA): TGTGCCATCAGCGAAGGGACAGGGGGTAGCAATCAGCCCCAGCATTTT.

The chain is built from TRBV19 and TRBJ2-1, with D possibly TRBD2 on 5 matching bases. V was clipped by 5 bases and J by 3 bases, with 14 bases between them. There are 15 residues in the CDR3. Germline assignment: CDR1 LNHDA and CDR2 SQIVND (reference sequence). In DNA, the CDR3 is TGTGCCAGTAGTCTCGACGGAGGATTCTACAATGAGCAGTTCTTC. This gives the protein CASSLDGGFYNEQFF.

This chain joins TRBV29-1 and TRBJ1-2; D gene ambiguous. The germline V gene has CDR1 SQVTM and CDR2 ANQGSEA. The CDR3 extends over 14 amino acids. Trimming removed 0 bases from V and 4 bases from J, with 12 bases in between. CDR3 region: CSVEDAHRSYGYTF. The DNA for the CDR3 is TGCAGCGTTGAAGACGCCCATCGAAGCTATGGCTACACCTTC.

This chain joins TRBV20-1 and TRBJ2-1; 7 nucleotides match TRBD2. CDR1 and CDR2 (germline): DFQATT, SNEGSKA (reference sequence). The CDR3 covers 15 residues. The junction had 11 bases not matched to a gene; V was cut back by 4 bases and J by 5 bases. CDR3 region: CSATPGGGRDNEQFF. The CDR3 bases are TGCAGTGCTACGCCAGGCGGAGGGAGGGACAATGAGCAGTTCTTC.

The chain has TRBV20-1 and TRBJ2-7; D not certain. Trimming shortened V by 0 bases and J by 4 bases, and 16 bases separated the two germline ends. Germline CDR1 DFQATT, CDR2 SNEGSKA (reference sequence). CDR3 size: 15 residues. CDR3 region: CSARDLYTAEYEQYF. CDR3 nucleotides: TGCAGTGCTAGAGATCTCTATACCGCGGAGTACGAGCAGTACTTC.

Only a few counts were recorded for this clonotype. CDR3 residues: CASSLEQTSEGGEQFF. DNA for the CDR3: TGTGCCAGCAGCCTAGAACAAACTTCGGAAGGGGGTGAGCAGTTCTTC. The chain couples TRBV7-2 to TRBJ2-1; a weak D match, TRBD1 (6 bases). Germline CDR1 reads SGHTA; CDR2 reads FQGNSA. V was cut by 5 bases and J by 9 bases, with 23 bases left in between. The CDR3 loop spans 16 amino acids. The full variable domain, rest sourced from reference TRBV7-2 and TRBJ2-1, is GAGVSQSPSNKVTEKGKDVELRCDPISGHTALYWYRQSLGQGLEFLIYFQGNSAPDKSGLPSDRFSAERTGGSVSTLTIQRTQQEDSAVYLCASSLEQTSEGGEQFFGPGTRLTVL.

This clonotype turned up a few times. This sequence joins TRBV7-2 and TRBJ2-1, with 9 bases lining up with TRBD2. The V and J ends lost 0 bases and 5 bases, in that order; junction bases with no gene match: 8. The V gene's germline CDR1 is SGHTA and CDR2 FQGNSA. The CDR3 is made up of 17 amino acids. This CDR3 reads CASSLATVAGVDNEQFF. CDR3 DNA: TGTGCCAGCAGCTTAGCAACAGTAGCGGGAGTGGACAATGAGCAGTTCTTC.

J is TRBJ2-1 and V is TRBV25-1; D may be TRBD2 (6 bases). Germline V gene lookup returns CDR1 MGHDK and CDR2 SYGVNS. CDR3 size: 17 residues. V lost 4 bases and J 1 base, leaving 17 bases between the germline ends. The CDR3 nucleotides are TGTGCCAGCAGTGGCCCCCGGGACTTTCCTTCCTACAATGAGCAGTTCTTC. Translated: CASSGPRDFPSYNEQFF.

The count of this clonotype is one. The chain carries TRBV9 and TRBJ2-7, with D unclear. CDR3 size: 14 residues. V gave up 2 bases and J gave up 0 bases, with 9 bases separating them. Germline loops: CDR1 SGDLS, CDR2 YYNGEE. The CDR3 region is CASSVEPGSYEQYF. The CDR3 DNA reads as TGTGCCAGCAGCGTGGAGCCGGGCTCCTACGAGCAGTACTTC.

This clonotype showed up just a few times. The chain is built from TRBV7-9 and TRBJ1-1; the D is unclear. V shed 1 base and J shed 1 base, with 10 bases lying between them. CDR1 is SEHNR, CDR2 FQNEAQ, per germline (reference sequence). CDR3 size: 15 residues. The CDR3 protein is CASSLEGLKNTEAFF. In nucleotides, the CDR3 is TGTGCCAGCAGCTTAGAAGGACTGAAGAACACTGAAGCTTTCTTT.

This clonotype has a handful of counts. The chain recombines TRBV24-1 with TRBJ1-5, with D perhaps matching TRBD1 (5 bases). The V gene's germline CDR1 is KGHDR and CDR2 SFDVKD. The CDR3 covers 13 residues. V was shortened by 6 bases and J by 2 bases, with 7 bases between the two germline ends. The CDR3 DNA sequence: TGTGCCACCAGTCAGGGTGGCAATCAGCCCCAGCATTTT. It is translated as CATSQGGNQPQHF.

V is TRBV5-8 and J is TRBJ1-1, with no clear D. The CDR3 contains 12 residues. The germline CDR1 and CDR2 sequences are SGHTS and YDEGEE. V was pared by 9 bases and J by 3 bases, with 12 bases between. Here the CDR3 reads CATSPGYTEAFF. The CDR3 region has the DNA TGTGCCACTTCTCCAGGATACACTGAAGCTTTCTTT.